This T cell receptor (beta chain) appears in the sequencing data of a study of blood T cell repertoires in COVID-19. The participants were between about 18 and 90 years old and came from some 23 US areas. Repertoires were generated with immunoSEQ multiplex PCR, while TCRdb's copy carries only in-frame clones and drops some. Found here are a few hundred thousand clones, roughly 87% of them singletons; the top ten hold roughly 1%. With V trimmed by 5 bases and J by 4 bases, 8 bases remained unmatched. Germline CDR1 reads SGHNT; CDR2 reads YYREEE (reference sequence). The CDR3 runs to 15 residues. The clonotype was recovered from a woman younger than 45 who had recovered from COVID-19. J is TRBJ2-1 and V is TRBV5-4; 8 bases are a match to TRBD1. The specimen sequenced was PBMCs or T cells enriched from blood (not recorded which). CDR3 protein: CASRSGQENYNEQFF. The CDR3 nucleotides are TGTGCCAGCAGGTCGGGACAGGAGAATTACAATGAGCAGTTCTTC.